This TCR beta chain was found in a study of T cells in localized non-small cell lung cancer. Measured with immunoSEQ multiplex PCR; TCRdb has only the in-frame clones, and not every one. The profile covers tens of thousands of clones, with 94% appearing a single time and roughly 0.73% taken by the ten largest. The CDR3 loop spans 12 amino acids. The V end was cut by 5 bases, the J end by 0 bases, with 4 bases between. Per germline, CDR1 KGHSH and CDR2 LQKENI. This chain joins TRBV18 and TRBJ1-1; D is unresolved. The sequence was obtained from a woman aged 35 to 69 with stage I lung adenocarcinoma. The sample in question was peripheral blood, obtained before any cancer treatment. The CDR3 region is CASSSMNTEAFF. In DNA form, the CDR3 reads TGTGCCAGCTCATCAATGAACACTGAAGCTTTCTTT.